Reported below is one TCR beta chain. Using immunoSEQ multiplex PCR, the repertoire was profiled, and TCRdb retains in-frame clones only, with some absent. The sample consists of about 320,000 clones, around nine tenths of them appearing once. This entry is derived from a study of blood T cell repertoires in COVID-19. The CDR3 has 13 amino acids. The ends were cut back, 1 base at V and 0 bases at J, with 6 bases in the middle. Germline CDR1 is GTSNPN and CDR2 is SVGIG (reference sequence). Source material: PBMCs or T cells enriched from blood (not recorded which). The V call is TRBV30, the J call TRBJ1-2; D is unclear. The receptor comes from a man in his thirties or forties who had recovered from COVID-19. The CDR3 nucleotides read TGTGCCTGGAGTGGTAGTGCTAACTATGGCTACACCTTC. Protein sequence: CAWSGSANYGYTF.